These 5 T cell receptor beta chains were sequenced from one sample in a study of early T cells in non-severe SARS-CoV-2 infection. TCRdb re-derived calls from the 5' RACE reads in MiXCR, one entry per CDR3 protein. The repertoire includes around 58,000 distinct CDR3 sequences, around 4.7% of them detected once, and roughly 5% sits in the top ten. Source material: whole blood. The receptors here all came from an adult who was a healthcare worker with PCR-confirmed SARS-CoV-2 infection or an uninfected control (not recorded which).

This clonotype has more than one count but fewer than ten. J is TRBJ2-3 and V is TRBV19; a weak D match, TRBD2 (6 bases). Germline V CDR1 and CDR2: LNHDA, SQIVND (reference sequence). V was pared by 5 bases and J by 1 base, with 13 bases between. This CDR3 is 15 amino acids long. The CDR3 DNA sequence: TGTGCCAGTAGTTTCGCGGCTAGCGGCACAGATACGCAGTATTTT. Its protein is CASSFAASGTDTQYF.

This clonotype has at least ten counts. This CDR3 is CSAPQRTGATDTQYF. CDR3 DNA sequence: TGCAGTGCGCCCCAACGGACGGGGGCAACAGATACGCAGTATTTT. The chain links TRBV20-1 to TRBJ2-3; D assignment may be TRBD1 or TRBD2 (6 bases each). The CDR3 consists of 15 residues. CDR1 DFQATT and CDR2 SNEGSKA come from the germline V gene (reference sequence). The V gene lost 6 bases and the J gene lost 3 bases, with 19 bases spanning the gap.

The chain combines TRBV20-1 with TRBJ2-2; D assignment may be TRBD1 or TRBD2 (5 bases each). Germline loops: CDR1 DFQATT, CDR2 SNEGSKA (reference sequence). This CDR3 is 15 amino acids long. Trimming removed 3 bases at V and 5 bases at J, with 16 bases between. In DNA, the CDR3 is TGCAGTGCTAGCGACCCGGGACCCATGACCGGGGAGCTGTTTTTT. Encoded protein: CSASDPGPMTGELFF.

At least ten counts were recorded for this clonotype. The chain couples TRBV24-1 to TRBJ2-3, with D unclear. Per the germline V gene, CDR1 is KGHDR and CDR2 is SFDVKD. Trimming took off 9 bases at V and 1 base at J, with 10 bases between the two ends. The CDR3 has 13 amino acids. The CDR3 protein is CATGVSGTDTQYF. CDR3 nucleotide sequence: TGTGCCACCGGGGTGTCAGGCACAGATACGCAGTATTTT.

This clonotype was detected only a few times. This chain links TRBV20-1 with TRBJ2-2, with 7 bases fitting TRBD2. Trimming removed 0 bases from V and 3 bases from J; junction bases left unmatched: 7. The CDR3 has 16 amino acids. Germline V gene data show CDR1 as DFQATT and CDR2 as SNEGSKA (reference sequence). The CDR3 reads CSARDTQREHTGELFF. CDR3 nucleotides: TGCAGTGCTAGAGATACCCAGCGGGAACACACCGGGGAGCTGTTTTTT.